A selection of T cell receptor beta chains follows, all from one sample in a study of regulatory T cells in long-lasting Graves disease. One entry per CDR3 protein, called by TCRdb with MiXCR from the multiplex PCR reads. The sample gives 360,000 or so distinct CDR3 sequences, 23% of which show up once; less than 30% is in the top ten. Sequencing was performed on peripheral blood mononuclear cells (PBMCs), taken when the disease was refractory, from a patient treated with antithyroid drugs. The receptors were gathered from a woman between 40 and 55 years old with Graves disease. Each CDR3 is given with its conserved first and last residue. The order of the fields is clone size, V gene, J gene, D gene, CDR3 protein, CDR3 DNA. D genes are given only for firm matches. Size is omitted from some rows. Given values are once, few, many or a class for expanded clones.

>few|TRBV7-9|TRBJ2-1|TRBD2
CASSLVGLAEQFF
TGTGCCAGCAGCTTAGTGGGACTAGCGGAGCAGTTCTTC
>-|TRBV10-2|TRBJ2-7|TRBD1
CASRDTGTGPYEQYF
TGCGCCAGCAGAGACACCGGGACAGGGCCCTACGAGCAGTACTTC
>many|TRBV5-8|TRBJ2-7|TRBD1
CASSWGQGAHEQYF
TGTGCCAGCAGCTGGGGACAGGGGGCACACGAGCAGTACTTC
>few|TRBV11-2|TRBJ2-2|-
CASSGGSSEDTGELFF
TGTGCCAGCAGCGGGGGATCCAGCGAGGACACCGGGGAGCTGTTTTTT
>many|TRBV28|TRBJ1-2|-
CASSSRTALRTF
TGTGCCAGCAGTTCCCGGACCGCTTTGAGAACCTTC
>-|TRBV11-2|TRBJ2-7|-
CASSLPAQSSYEQYF
TGTGCCAGCAGCTTGCCAGCTCAAAGCTCCTACGAGCAGTACTTC
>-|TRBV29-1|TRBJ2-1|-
CSVEERQKVLLYNEQFF
TGCAGCGTTGAAGAAAGGCAGAAGGTCCTTTTATACAATGAGCAGTTCTTC
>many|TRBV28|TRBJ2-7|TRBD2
CASSSASGTYEQYF
TGTGCCAGCAGTTCAGCTAGCGGGACCTACGAGCAGTACTTC
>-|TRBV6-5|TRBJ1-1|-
CASSYSNYMNTEAFF
TGTGCCAGCAGTTACTCTAATTACATGAACACTGAAGCTTTCTTT
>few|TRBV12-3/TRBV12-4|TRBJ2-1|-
CASSLQLVDEQFF
TGTGCCAGCAGTTTACAACTAGTCGATGAGCAGTTCTTC
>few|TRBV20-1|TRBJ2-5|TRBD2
CSASRSELAVIQETQYF
TGCAGTGCTAGCCGTAGTGAGCTAGCGGTTATCCAAGAGACCCAGTACTTC
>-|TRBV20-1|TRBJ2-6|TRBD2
CSAKSLAKDSGANVLTF
TGCAGTGCTAAGTCACTAGCGAAAGATTCTGGGGCCAACGTCCTGACTTTC
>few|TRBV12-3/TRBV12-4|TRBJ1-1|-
CASSSNRNTEAFF
TGTGCCAGCAGTTCTAACAGAAACACTGAAGCTTTCTTT
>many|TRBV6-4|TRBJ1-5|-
CASSVDSNQPQHF
TGTGCCAGCAGTGTTGACAGCAATCAGCCCCAGCATTTT
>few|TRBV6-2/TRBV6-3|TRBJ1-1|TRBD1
CASSYTGTGGGTEAFF
TGTGCCAGCAGTTACACCGGGACAGGTGGAGGCACTGAAGCTTTCTTT
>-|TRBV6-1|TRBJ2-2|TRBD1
CASSGTGETGELFF
TGTGCCAGCAGCGGGACAGGGGAGACCGGGGAGCTGTTTTTT
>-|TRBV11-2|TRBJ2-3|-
CACSLKAGRTDTQYF
TGTGCCTGCAGCTTAAAGGCGGGGCGCACAGATACGCAGTATTTT
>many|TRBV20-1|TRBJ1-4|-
CSARDLGRSDVGKLFF
TGCAGTGCTAGAGATTTAGGACGGAGCGACGTCGGAAAACTGTTTTTT
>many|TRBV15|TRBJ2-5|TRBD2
CATSRATGGPGTQYF
TGTGCCACCAGCAGAGCAACGGGAGGGCCGGGGACCCAGTACTTC
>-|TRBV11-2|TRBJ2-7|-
CASSLIQRLSYEQYF
TGTGCCAGCAGCTTAATACAGCGACTCTCCTACGAGCAGTACTTC
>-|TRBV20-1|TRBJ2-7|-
CSASKGNYEQYF
TGCAGTGCTAGTAAGGGGAACTACGAGCAGTACTTC
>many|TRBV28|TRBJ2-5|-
CASSFRLSQETQYF
TGTGCCAGCAGTTTTCGGTTATCCCAAGAGACCCAGTACTTC
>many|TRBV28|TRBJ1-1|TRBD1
CASSLETGSMTEAFF
TGTGCCAGCAGTTTGGAGACAGGGAGTATGACTGAAGCTTTCTTT
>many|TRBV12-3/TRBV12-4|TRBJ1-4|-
CASSFRVGNEKLFF
TGTGCCAGCAGTTTCCGGGTCGGGAATGAAAAACTGTTTTTT
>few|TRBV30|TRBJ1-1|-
CAWSRNRDTEAFF
TGTGCCTGGAGTCGGAACAGGGACACTGAAGCTTTCTTT
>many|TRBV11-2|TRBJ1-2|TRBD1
CASSLTQDRANYFRGYTF
TGTGCCAGCAGCTTAACCCAGGACAGGGCGAACTACTTTCGTGGCTACACCTTC
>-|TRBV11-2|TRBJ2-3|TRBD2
CASSFTWGLATSSTDTQYF
TGTGCCAGCAGCTTTACGTGGGGACTAGCGACTTCTAGCACAGATACGCAGTATTTT
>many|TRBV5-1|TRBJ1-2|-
CASSIGRDGTNYGYTF
TGCGCCAGCAGTATTGGCCGTGACGGAACTAACTATGGCTACACCTTC
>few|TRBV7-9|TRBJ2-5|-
CASSPKVSGEYF
TGTGCCAGCAGCCCAAAAGTATCCGGCGAGTACTTC
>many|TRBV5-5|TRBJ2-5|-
CASSLGRGYNQETQYF
TGTGCCAGCAGCTTGGGTAGGGGATATAATCAAGAGACCCAGTACTTC
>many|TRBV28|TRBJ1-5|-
CASSPAGGNQPQHF
TGTGCCAGCAGTCCTGCTGGGGGCAATCAGCCCCAGCATTTT
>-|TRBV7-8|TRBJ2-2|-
CASSLYGRGGELFF
TGTGCCAGCAGCTTATACGGGAGAGGCGGGGAGCTGTTTTTT